Following are 13 T cell receptor beta chains from one sample sequenced in a study of post-analysis software for immune sequencing data. Regarding the study as a whole: Controls had lower frequencies than patients of about 5 TRBV segments, which included TRBV5-6, TRBV5-1 and TRBV20-1.

Antigens of these TCRs are unknown. Built from TCR beta cDNA, the libraries had unique molecular identifiers in them. TCRdb redid the calling of the PCR reads with MiXCR, one entry per CDR3 protein. The sample lists hundreds of thousands of distinct CDR3 sequences, over 45% seen once, with around 11% in the top ten. Sequences were obtained from blood. The receptors derive from a girl between 2 and 10 years old with multiple sclerosis.

The chain carries TRBV7-2 and TRBJ1-5; TRBD1 matches 7 bases. Germline CDR1 is SGHTA and CDR2 is FQGNSA. V was pared by 5 bases and J by 2 bases, with 9 bases of the junction left unmatched. CDR3 length: 16 amino acids. The CDR3 spells CASSGKQGGGNQPQHF. The CDR3 coding sequence is TGTGCCAGCAGCGGCAAGCAGGGGGGAGGCAATCAGCCCCAGCATTTT.

The chain carries TRBV10-1 and TRBJ2-7; D is unclear. Germline lookup yields CDR1 WNHNN and CDR2 SYGVQD (reference sequence). Trimming pared 1 base from V and 12 bases from J, leaving 7 bases between. The CDR3 runs to 10 residues. CDR3 protein: CASSELSTYF. In DNA form, the CDR3 reads TGCGCCAGCAGTGAGTTGTCGACGTACTTC.

The chain employs TRBV24-1 and TRBJ2-3; TRBD2 matches 7 bases. Germline CDR1 is KGHDR and CDR2 is SFDVKD. V shed 7 bases, J shed 2 bases, and the junction held 11 bases outside the gene matches. The CDR3 is 16 amino acids. Here the CDR3 reads CATRDYGRENTDTQYF. CDR3 in DNA: TGTGCCACCAGGGACTACGGGCGGGAGAACACAGATACGCAGTATTTT.

The genes are TRBV14 and TRBJ2-1; 7 bases are shared with TRBD2. There are 14 residues in the CDR3. Trimming cost V 6 bases and J 4 bases; bases outside gene matches: 6. CDR1 is SGHDN, CDR2 FVKESK, per germline. DNA for the CDR3: TGTGCCAGCAGACCTACGGGGGGATACAATGAGCAGTTCTTC. It yields the protein CASRPTGGYNEQFF.

This clonotype was counted a few times. The V call is TRBV4-3, the J call TRBJ2-3; 11 bases map to TRBD2. V lost 4 bases, J lost 0 bases, and 6 bases stayed unmatched. Germline loops: CDR1 LGHNA, CDR2 YSLEER. This CDR3 comprises 17 residues. The CDR3 loop is CASSPLGTSGSTDTQYF. In DNA form, the CDR3 reads TGCGCCAGCAGCCCGCTTGGGACTAGCGGTAGCACAGATACGCAGTATTTT.

This rearrangement joins TRBV4-1 to TRBJ1-1; D is uncertain. The ends were cut back, 3 bases at V and 10 bases at J, with 18 bases in the middle. Germline-derived CDR1 and CDR2 are MGHRA and YSYEKL. This CDR3 is built from 14 residues. The CDR3 coding sequence is TGCGCCAGCAGCCAGGTTCTACATAACCGGGGAGCTTTCTTT. Encoded protein: CASSQVLHNRGAFF.

This sequence joins TRBV6-6 and TRBJ2-1; TRBD1 aligns across 11 bases. CDR1 and CDR2 (germline): MNHNY, SVGAGI (reference sequence). V lost 2 bases and J lost 6; bases outside the gene matches: 6. The CDR3 has 16 amino acids. The chain's CDR3 is CASSYDRDRGSNEQFF. The CDR3 DNA follows: TGTGCCAGCAGTTACGACCGGGACAGGGGGTCCAATGAGCAGTTCTTC.

The CDR3 loop is CASSQQPSYGYTF. In DNA, the CDR3 is TGTGCCAGCAGCCAACAACCTTCCTATGGCTACACCTTC. The chain employs TRBV3-1 and TRBJ1-2; D remains unclear. Trimming pared 2 bases from V and 4 bases from J, leaving 8 bases between. Germline assignment: CDR1 LGHDT and CDR2 YNNKEL (reference sequence). CDR3 length: 13 residues. The variable domain in full, completed from reference TRBV3-1 and TRBJ1-2, reads DTAVSQTPKYLVTQMGNDKSIKCEQNLGHDTMYWYKQDSKKFLKIMFSYNNKELIINETVPNRFSPKSPDKAHLNLHINSLELGDSAVYFCASSQQPSYGYTFGSGTRLTVV.

This sequence joins TRBV29-1 and TRBJ2-7; D may be TRBD2 (6 bases). The germline CDR1 and CDR2 sequences are SQVTM and ANQGSEA. The germline V and J ends were trimmed by 4 bases and 7 bases, with 17 bases remaining between them. CDR3 size: 13 residues. The CDR3 region has the DNA TGCAGCGTTGTGTGGTCAGGGAGGTTTGAGCAGTACTTC. Translation gives CSVVWSGRFEQYF.

The chain links TRBV3-1 to TRBJ2-5; 8 bases fit TRBD2. In germline, CDR1 is LGHDT, CDR2 YNNKEL (reference sequence). With V trimmed by 2 bases and J by 11 bases, 16 bases remained unmatched. The CDR3 contains 16 residues. The DNA of the CDR3 is TGTGCCAGCAGCCAACTCGTAGCGGGATTGTCTAGTGAGCAGTACTTC. Encoded protein: CASSQLVAGLSSEQYF.

The chain joins TRBV20-1 to TRBJ2-7; tentative D call: TRBD1 (5 bases). This CDR3 region has 15 residues. Germline V gene sequence: CDR1 DFQATT, CDR2 SNEGSKA (reference sequence). The V and J ends lost 3 bases and 3 bases respectively, with 18 bases between them. In nucleotides, the CDR3 is TGCAGTGCTAGGCCAGAAGGGGTCGCTGACTACGAGCAGTACTTC. Its translation: CSARPEGVADYEQYF.

This chain uses TRBV6-5 with TRBJ2-7; perhaps TRBD2 as D (5 bases). Trimming stripped 5 bases from V and 8 bases from J, with 16 bases between. CDR1 and CDR2 (germline): MNHEY, SVGAGI. This CDR3 spans 13 amino acids. CDR3 DNA: TGTGCCAGCAGTCAAAACCCGCCTAGCCAGCAGTACTTC. Its translation: CASSQNPPSQQYF.

The chain uses TRBV6-5 and TRBJ2-2; D remains ambiguous. The V end lost 6 bases, the J end lost 0 bases, and 14 bases lay between the germline ends. Germline CDR1 is MNHEY and CDR2 is SVGAGI. The CDR3 runs to 16 residues. The CDR3 bases are TGTGCCAGCAGCTTTGGACCTGTCCCGAACACCGGGGAGCTGTTTTTT. Translation: CASSFGPVPNTGELFF.